This entry lists 4 T cell receptor beta chains sequenced from one sample in a study of low-dose radiotherapy and immunotherapy resistance in tumors. TRAV- and TRBV-specific primers primed first-strand cDNA, covering alpha and beta chains. TCR amplification used 20 PCR cycles, a constant-region primer and a V-primer adapter. MiXCR was run by TCRdb on the reads, yielding one entry per CDR3 protein. The sample lists more than 6,000 distinct CDR3 sequences, 61% seen once, with around 8.7% in the top ten. Receptors originate from a human donor with advanced metastatic prostate, ovarian, gallbladder or colorectal cancer (not recorded which). This table probably holds off-target reads from a library built for another chain.

The chain links TRBV27 to TRBJ1-1; D gene ambiguous. Germline V CDR1 and CDR2: MNHEY, SMNVEV (reference sequence). V was trimmed by 4 bases and J by 4 bases, leaving 7 bases between them. The CDR3 sequence is 12 residues long. The CDR3 region is CASSSRFTEAFF. Here the CDR3 DNA reads TGTGCCAGCAGTTCACGATTCACTGAAGCTTTCTTT.

Within the sample, this clonotype is large. V usage is TRBV6-2 or TRBV6-3 and J usage is TRBJ2-3; TRBD2 aligns across 9 bases. Germline V CDR1 and CDR2: MNHEY, SVGEGT. This CDR3 is built from 14 residues. With 5 bases clipped from V and 4 bases from J, the junction kept 4 bases outside the gene matches. Here the CDR3 DNA reads TGTGCCAGCAGTGTAGCGGGAGAGGCAGATACGCAGTATTTT. Translated: CASSVAGEADTQYF.

The chain has TRBV6-2 or TRBV6-3 and TRBJ1-2, with no clear D. The V gene lost 5 bases and the J gene lost 4 bases, with 5 bases spanning the gap. Germline CDR1 is MNHEY and CDR2 is SVGEGT. The CDR3 totals 11 residues. The CDR3 region is CASSPGYGYTF. For the CDR3, the DNA is TGTGCCAGCAGTCCAGGCTATGGCTACACCTTC.

The chain carries TRBV27 and TRBJ1-2, with D possibly being TRBD1 (6 bases). Germline values: CDR1 MNHEY, CDR2 SMNVEV (reference sequence). Trimming removed 5 bases at V and 0 bases at J, with 7 bases between. The CDR3 has 13 residues. The CDR3 bases are TGTGCCAGCAGTGAGGGGGCTAACTATGGCTACACCTTC. Protein: CASSEGANYGYTF.